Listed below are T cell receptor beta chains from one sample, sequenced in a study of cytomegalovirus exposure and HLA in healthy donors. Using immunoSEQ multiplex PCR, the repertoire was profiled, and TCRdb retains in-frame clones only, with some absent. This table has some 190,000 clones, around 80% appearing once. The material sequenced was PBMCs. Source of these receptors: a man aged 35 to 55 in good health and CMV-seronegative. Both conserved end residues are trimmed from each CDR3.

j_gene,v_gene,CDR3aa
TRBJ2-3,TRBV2,ASSEAYGDFSTDTQY
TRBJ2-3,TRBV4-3,ASSQSTGTFTDTQY
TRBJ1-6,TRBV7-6,ASSLAPVYNSPLH
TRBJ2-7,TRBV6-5,ASSLAGTGVYEQY
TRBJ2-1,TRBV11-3,ASSPRLAGGPNEQF
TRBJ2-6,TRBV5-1,ASSQTGTGNSGANVLT
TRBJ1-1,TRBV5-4,ASSLQGINTEAF
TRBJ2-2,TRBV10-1,ASFFFRGGWELF
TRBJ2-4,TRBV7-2,ASSPGTGNIQY
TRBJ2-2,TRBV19,ASSTSGLAGPNTGELF
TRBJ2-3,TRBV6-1,ASKAGWSEGTQY
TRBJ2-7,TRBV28,ASSLQGEQY
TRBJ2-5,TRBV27,ASSLSRGVQETQY
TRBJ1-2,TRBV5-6,ASSVTVYGYT
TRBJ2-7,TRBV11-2,ASSGRASGSYEQY
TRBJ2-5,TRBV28,ASRPGTGLGETQY
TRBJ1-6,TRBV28,ASSPPTAYNSPLH
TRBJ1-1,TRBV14,ASSPYRDRGRNTEAF
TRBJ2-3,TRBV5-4,ASSSGPTGATDTQY
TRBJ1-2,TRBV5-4,ATTQPGQGRGGYT
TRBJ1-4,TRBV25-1,ASSDIGATNEKLF
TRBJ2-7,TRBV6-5,ASSYSGYYEQY
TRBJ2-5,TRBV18,ASSPPSRGDQETQY
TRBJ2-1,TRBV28,ASSIGLAGGKEQF
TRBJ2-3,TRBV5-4,ASSSLAGGPSDTQY
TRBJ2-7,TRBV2,ASNDNYEQY
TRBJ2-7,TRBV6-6,ASSYSGVTHEQY
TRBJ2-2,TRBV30,AWSGARELF
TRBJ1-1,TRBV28,ASSLTGRGNTEAF
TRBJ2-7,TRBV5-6,ASSLATGTDPYEQY
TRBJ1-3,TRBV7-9,ASSLVLDRGSGNTIY
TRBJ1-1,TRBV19,ASSIGSLAAF